One T cell receptor beta chain is described in this entry. In the source study's methods: Reference gene primers were amplified, and this amplification served to estimate nucleated cell counts. Sequenced by immunoSEQ multiplex PCR; TCRdb stores in-frame clones only, minus some. V and J calls and clone size are given by that table; D and trimming were obtained from the DNA. The repertoire has about 120,000 clones, roughly four fifths of them found once; the top ten carry around 10%. Germline lookup yields CDR1 SGHTA and CDR2 FQGNSA. Trimming took 5 bases from V and 1 from J, leaving 11 bases between them. The CDR3 totals 14 residues. This sample was included in a study of blood T cell repertoires in COVID-19. As for the study in general: The samples span acute and convalescent COVID-19 from the United States, Italy and Spain. Sample material is recorded as cDNA or gDNA derived from T cells, B-cell-depleted T cells, or PBMCs.

The sequenced sample consisted of peripheral blood. The chain has TRBV7-2 and TRBJ1-1; weak D call: TRBD1 (6 bases). The clonotype originates from a human donor in a cohort sampled during active COVID-19. CDR3 DNA: TGTGCCAGCAGCGGTGACAGGCCGAACACTGAAGCTTTCTTT. This translates into CASSGDRPNTEAFF.